One TCR beta chain is described in this entry. This sample includes further DNA sequences coding for the same CDR3. Generated by immunoSEQ multiplex PCR, the TCRdb table keeps only in-frame clones and is missing some. The sample includes about 380,000 clones, 88% seen only once; the top ten take about 1.1%. This entry belongs to a study of blood T cell repertoires in COVID-19. The CDR3 sequence is 15 residues long. V was trimmed by 2 bases and J by 0 bases, leaving 9 bases between them. CDR1 and CDR2 (germline): KGHSH, LQKENI. All enrollees were roughly 18 to 100 years old and from roughly 26 US areas.

J is TRBJ2-3 and V is TRBV18; D remains ambiguous. Sequences were obtained from PBMCs or T cells enriched from blood (not recorded which). The source is a woman between 18 and 30 years old who had recovered from COVID-19. CDR3 DNA sequence: TGTGCCAGCTCACCAGAAGCGTCTAGCACAGATACGCAGTATTTT. It specifies CASSPEASSTDTQYF. Based on the CDR3 plus reference TRBV18 and TRBJ2-3, the full variable domain is NAGVMQNPRHLVRRRGQEARLRCSPMKGHSHVYWYRQLPEEGLKFMVYLQKENIIDESGMPKERFSAEFPKEGPSILRIQQVVRGDSAAYFCASSPEASSTDTQYFGPGTRLTVL.